This is a list of T cell receptor beta chains from one sample in a study of metastatic and nonmetastatic thyroid tumors. TCRdb re-clonotyped the PCR reads via MiXCR. The repertoire has about 31,000 clones, approximately 19% of them found once; the top ten carry 22%. Sequenced input: blood. Receptors were obtained from a female donor with papillary thyroid cancer or a benign thyroid nodule (not recorded which). Some clones in this sample may be carry-over from other donors' samples. Both conserved end residues are part of each CDR3. A D gene is named only where the DNA matches it firmly. The size field is filled for only some rows; it gives once, few, many or a size class.

D,J,V,size,DNA,CDR3
TRBD2,TRBJ2-3,TRBV24-1,-,TGTGCCACCAGTGATTTTAGCGGGGTCAGCACAGATACGCAGTATTTT,CATSDFSGVSTDTQYF
TRBD1,TRBJ1-1,TRBV3-1,many,TGTGCCAGCAGCCTCGAGGACAGGCCTGAAGCTTTCTTT,CASSLEDRPEAFF
-,TRBJ2-3,TRBV7-9,many,TGTGCCAGCAGTGTCCAGGTCACAGATACGCAGTATTTT,CASSVQVTDTQYF
TRBD2,TRBJ2-3,TRBV20-1,-,TGCAGTGCTAGAGACCGACTAGCGGGGGGGTTCACAGATACGCAGTATTTT,CSARDRLAGGFTDTQYF
TRBD1,TRBJ1-1,TRBV6-1,many,TGTGCCAGCAGTCGACAGGGACGCAACACTGAAGCTTTCTTT,CASSRQGRNTEAFF
TRBD1,TRBJ2-7,TRBV6-1,few,TGTGCCAGCGGAAGGGCCTCGGGACAGTGCCTCTACGAGCAGTACTTC,CASGRASGQCLYEQYF
TRBD1,TRBJ1-1,TRBV5-1,-,TGCGCCAGCAGCTCGAGCACAGGGGTCACTGAAGCTTTCTTT,CASSSSTGVTEAFF
-,TRBJ2-2,TRBV7-6,many,TGTGCCAGCAGCGTCCAGGGTGTCGGGGAGCTGTTTTTT,CASSVQGVGELFF
-,TRBJ1-1,TRBV5-1,once,TGCGCCAGCAGCTTGGAGGGAGGGGTTGAAGCTTTCTTT,CASSLEGGVEAFF
TRBD1,TRBJ1-2,TRBV19,many,TGTGCCAGTAGTATAGGTGGGCAGGGGGCGAAACCCTATGGCTACACCTTC,CASSIGGQGAKPYGYTF
-,TRBJ2-7,TRBV19,few,TGTGCCAGTAGTGCTACTCTCTCCTACGAGCAGTACTTC,CASSATLSYEQYF
TRBD1,TRBJ2-2,TRBV27,few,TGTGCCAGCAGCCCGGACAGGGGGCGGAACGGGGAGCTGTTTTTT,CASSPDRGRNGELFF
-,TRBJ2-1,TRBV7-3,-,TGTGCCTGCAGCCCCCCCGGCTACAATGAGCAGTTCTTC,CACSPPGYNEQFF
-,TRBJ2-3,TRBV4-2,-,TGTGCCAGCAGCCAAGATAACGGGGGAGGTGCAGATACGCAGTATTTT,CASSQDNGGGADTQYF
TRBD1,TRBJ1-2,TRBV3-1,many,TGTGCCAGCAGCCAAGACGGACAGGGGGCTCTTGGCTACACCTTC,CASSQDGQGALGYTF
-,TRBJ2-2,TRBV6-2/TRBV6-3,medium-sized,TGTGCCAGCAGTAGGGCGAACACCGGGGAGCTGTTTTTT,CASSRANTGELFF
TRBD1,TRBJ2-5,TRBV2,once,TGTGCCAGCAGTGAAGCTTGGACAGGGACAGAGACCCAGTACTTC,CASSEAWTGTETQYF
TRBD1,TRBJ2-1,TRBV5-4,many,TGTGCCAGCAGCGACAGGGGGGGCTCCTACAATGAGCAGTTCTTC,CASSDRGGSYNEQFF
TRBD2,TRBJ2-3,TRBV12-3/TRBV12-4,many,TGTGCCAGCAGTTTAGAGCGGGAGGGGTCACGCACAGATACGCAGTATTTT,CASSLEREGSRTDTQYF
TRBD1,TRBJ1-2,TRBV10-2,-,TGCGCCAGCAGTGAGTCTGGGCACAGGGGCTCACGAAACTATGGCTACACCTTC,CASSESGHRGSRNYGYTF
TRBD2,TRBJ2-7,TRBV6-1,-,TGTGCCGGCAGCTCGACTAGCGGCCCGGCCTGGGAGCAGTACTTC,CAGSSTSGPAWEQYF
-,TRBJ1-2,TRBV6-6,many,TGTGCCAGCAGTTACCTCCAGCCGAAGGGAGGCTACACCTTC,CASSYLQPKGGYTF
TRBD1,TRBJ2-7,TRBV28,-,TGTGCCACCGACAGGGACGCTGTTGGCGAGCAGTACTTC,CATDRDAVGEQYF
-,TRBJ1-3,TRBV4-3,many,TGCGCCAGCAGCACCTGGGGTCTCTCTGGAAACACCATATATTTT,CASSTWGLSGNTIYF
-,TRBJ2-1,TRBV6-1,medium-sized,TGTGCCAGCAGCAAAACCCTTCCCCGCGAGCAGTTCTTC,CASSKTLPREQFF
TRBD2,TRBJ2-1,TRBV6-1,few,TGTGCCAGCAGCCGTTTAGCGGGGGGTTACAATGAGCAGTTCTTC,CASSRLAGGYNEQFF
-,TRBJ2-7,TRBV19,few,TGTGCCAGTAGTCCCCTGTGGAGCTCCTACGAGCAGTACTTC,CASSPLWSSYEQYF
-,TRBJ2-5,TRBV7-8,many,TGTGCCAGCAGCTTAGAGGCCCAAGAGACCCAGTACTTC,CASSLEAQETQYF
TRBD2,TRBJ2-7,TRBV2,-,TGTGCCAGCAATCCCACAGCGGGAGTGGGGTACGAGCAGTACTTC,CASNPTAGVGYEQYF
-,TRBJ1-4,TRBV6-5,many,TGTGCCAGCAGTTACTCGTCGGAGACAACTAATGAAAAACTGTTTTTT,CASSYSSETTNEKLFF
TRBD2,TRBJ2-5,TRBV15,-,TGTGCCACCAGTCCAATGAGCGGGAGGGCCCAAGAGACCCAGTACTTC,CATSPMSGRAQETQYF
-,TRBJ1-1,TRBV6-2/TRBV6-3,many,TGTGCCAGCAGTTATCCAGAACTCAACACTGAAGCTTTCTTT,CASSYPELNTEAFF
-,TRBJ1-6,TRBV6-1,-,TGTGCCAGCAGTGAAGTCGGCAGGAATTCACCCCTCCACTTT,CASSEVGRNSPLHF
-,TRBJ1-5,TRBV6-2/TRBV6-3,-,TGTGCCAGCAGTACGACACCCGATAGCAATCAGCCCCAGCATTTT,CASSTTPDSNQPQHF
-,TRBJ1-6,TRBV12-3/TRBV12-4,few,TGTGCCAGCAGTTTGCGACCGAGCTCCTATAATTCACCCCTCCACTTT,CASSLRPSSYNSPLHF
TRBD1,TRBJ2-7,TRBV5-1,-,TGCGCCAGCAGCTTTGGGACAGGCTACGAGCAGTACTTC,CASSFGTGYEQYF
-,TRBJ2-5,TRBV5-1,many,TGCGCCAGCAGCTTGGGCTCAGTGCTATCAGAGACCCAGTACTTC,CASSLGSVLSETQYF
-,TRBJ2-1,TRBV5-4,many,TGTGCCAGCAGCTTTTTGGGCGAAGTGTCCTACAATGAGCAGTTCTTC,CASSFLGEVSYNEQFF
-,TRBJ2-7,TRBV20-1,-,TGCAGTGCTAGAGACGAGCTCCTCGAGCAGTACTTC,CSARDELLEQYF
TRBD1,TRBJ1-6,TRBV18,many,TGTGCCAGCTCACCGGGACAGGGGGCCAGAAATTCACCCCTCCACTTT,CASSPGQGARNSPLHF
TRBD1,TRBJ1-5,TRBV6-2/TRBV6-3,few,TGTGCCAGCAAACAACCCGGACAGGTTAGCGGGAGCAATCAGCCCCAGCATTTT,CASKQPGQVSGSNQPQHF
-,TRBJ2-3,TRBV5-1,many,TGCGCCAGCAGCGTGGGACATAGCACAGATACGCAGTATTTT,CASSVGHSTDTQYF
-,TRBJ2-3,TRBV2,many,TGTGCCAGCAGTGAATTCAGGGGCACAGATACGCAGTATTTT,CASSEFRGTDTQYF
TRBD2,TRBJ2-2,TRBV20-1,many,TGCAGTGCTCCCCTAGCGGGGGACAACACCGGGGAGCTGTTTTTT,CSAPLAGDNTGELFF
-,TRBJ2-3,TRBV6-2/TRBV6-3,few,TGTGCCAGCAGATGGGTCGGGGCCTCAGATACGCAGTATTTT,CASRWVGASDTQYF
-,TRBJ2-7,TRBV27,many,TGTGCCAGCCGAGGGGGGGGAGACTACTACGAGCAGTACTTC,CASRGGGDYYEQYF
TRBD1,TRBJ2-1,TRBV6-5,many,TGTGCCAGCAGCATCCTCGACAGGGGGCGCTTATCTAATGAGCAGTTCTTC,CASSILDRGRLSNEQFF
-,TRBJ2-2,TRBV6-6,medium-sized,TGTGCCAGCAGTTACCGTCCTCCGGAGCTAGCAAACACCGGGGAGCTGTTTTTT,CASSYRPPELANTGELFF
-,TRBJ1-5,TRBV28,-,TGTGCCAGCGGACTCGACAGGAGTGGTCAGCCCCAGCATTTT,CASGLDRSGQPQHF
-,TRBJ2-7,TRBV6-2/TRBV6-3,medium-sized,TGTGCCAGCCTCCTGGCAGGTTCCTACGAGCAGTACTTC,CASLLAGSYEQYF
-,TRBJ2-6,TRBV6-1,-,TGTGCCAGCAGGACCAACGTCCTGACTTTC,CASRTNVLTF
TRBD1,TRBJ2-2,TRBV18,many,TGTGCCAGCTCCCCCCGCGGACAGGGTAATTTCGGCACCGGGGAGCTGTTTTTT,CASSPRGQGNFGTGELFF
TRBD1,TRBJ2-7,TRBV6-5,medium-sized,TGTGCCAGCAGTTACAACAGGGGCCACGAGCAGTACTTC,CASSYNRGHEQYF
-,TRBJ1-1,TRBV20-1,many,TGCAGTGCTAGCCAGGTCAACATGAACACTGAAGCTTTCTTT,CSASQVNMNTEAFF
-,TRBJ2-7,TRBV9,many,TGTGCCTCAAACGGGGGCGGCGGCTCCTACGAGCAGTACTTC,CASNGGGGSYEQYF
TRBD2,TRBJ2-7,TRBV20-1,many,TGCAGTGCTAAAAGTGGGGCGGGACTAGTTAGCTACGAGCAGTACTTC,CSAKSGAGLVSYEQYF
-,TRBJ1-2,TRBV6-1,-,TGTGCCAGCATTGGCCGGGGTTATGGCTACACCTTC,CASIGRGYGYTF